The clone carrying this T cell receptor beta chain was detected a few times. V lost 1 base and J lost 6; bases outside the gene matches: 4. Germline values: CDR1 SGHTA, CDR2 FQGNSA. The CDR3 runs 14 residues. This sample was taken from a study of human T cells and chemical hapten exposure. Study information: Per-sample TCR yields varied mainly from small pooled library volume differences.

TCRdb reprocessed the RACE reads via MiXCR and lists one record per CDR3 protein. This table holds a few hundred thousand distinct CDR3 sequences, nearly 6.5% found once. This sample's time point: patch test 2, 6 weeks after DPC sensitization. This sample's treatment: therapeutic diphenylcyclopropenone sensitization with weekly scalp DPC. The sample here was whole blood, taken in connection with sensitization to the hapten diphenylcyclopropenone (DPC). The J gene is TRBJ2-3, the V gene TRBV7-2, with 7 bases fitting TRBD1. The clonotype comes from a woman between 18 and 29 years old with alopecia areata. Some clones in this sample may be carry-over from other donors' samples. As DNA, the CDR3 is TGTGCCAGCAGCTTAGAGACAGGGTTTGATACGCAGTATTTT. It encodes CASSLETGFDTQYF.